The present entry profiles one T cell receptor beta chain with its context. Distinct nucleotide sequences in the sample also encode this CDR3. The CDR3 is 12 amino acids. V shed 2 bases and J shed 2 bases, with 3 bases lying between them. Looked up from germline, CDR1 is SGHTA and CDR2 is FQGNSA. The sample's treatment: oral pan-JAK inhibitor, 5-10 mg twice daily. These data belong to a study of CD8+ T cells in alopecia areata. RNA extraction was followed by reverse transcription into cDNA, which acted as the sequencing template. Method: immunoSEQ multiplex PCR; TCRdb's copy keeps in-frame clones and lacks some. The data hold 270,000 or so clones, with roughly 60% observed a single time.

Specimen: CD4+ T cells sorted from blood, collected at week 24, from a patient treated with tofacitinib. The source is a human donor with alopecia areata. This chain uses TRBV7-2 with TRBJ2-5; no clear D. The DNA for the CDR3 is TGTGCCAGCAGCTTACTGCAAGAGACCCAGTACTTC. This codes for CASSLLQETQYF.